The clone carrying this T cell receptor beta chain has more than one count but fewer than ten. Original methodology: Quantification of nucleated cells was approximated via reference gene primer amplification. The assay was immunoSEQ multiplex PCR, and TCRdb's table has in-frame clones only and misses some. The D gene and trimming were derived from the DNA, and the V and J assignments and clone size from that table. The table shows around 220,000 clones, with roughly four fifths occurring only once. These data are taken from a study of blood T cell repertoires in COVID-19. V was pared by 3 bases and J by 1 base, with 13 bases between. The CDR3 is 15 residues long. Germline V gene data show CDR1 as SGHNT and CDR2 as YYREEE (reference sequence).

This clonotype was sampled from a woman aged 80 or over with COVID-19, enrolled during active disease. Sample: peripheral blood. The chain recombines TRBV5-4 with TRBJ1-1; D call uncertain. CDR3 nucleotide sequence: TGTGCCAGCAGCTACAACCGAGGTTGGAACACTGAAGCTTTCTTT. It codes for CASSYNRGWNTEAFF.